This is a list of T cell receptor beta chains from one sample in a study of response to subunit inactivated influenza vaccine. TCRdb recomputed calls from the RT-PCR reads with MiXCR, one row per CDR3 protein. The sample contains 550,000 to 600,000 distinct CDR3 sequences, roughly 10% of which appear only once. Sequencing used PBMCs from blood, obtained on the day of vaccination. These receptors all stem from a man aged 50 to 60 who received an inactivated influenza vaccine. CDR3s include the opening cysteine and the closing phenylalanine or tryptophan. Each record gives: J gene, V gene, D gene, clone size, CDR3 DNA, CDR3 protein. D genes are given only for firm matches. Size is stated for part of the rows, as once, few or many counts, or as a class when the clone is expanded.

>TRBJ2-5|TRBV25-1|NA|NA
TGTGCCAGCAGGGTCCCGACGGGGTCGGGAGAGACCCAGTACTTC
CASRVPTGSGETQYF
>TRBJ2-4|TRBV5-1|NA|many
TGCGCCAGCAGCTTGCGGACAGATGGGCTGGGCATTCAGTACTTC
CASSLRTDGLGIQYF
>TRBJ1-2|TRBV29-1|NA|NA
TGCAGCGTTGAAGACGTACAGGGTCTTGGCTATGGCTACACCTTC
CSVEDVQGLGYGYTF
>TRBJ2-2|TRBV6-5|NA|NA
TGTGCCAGCAGTTACTCGAGGGGGGCGGGGGAGCTGTTTTTT
CASSYSRGAGELFF
>TRBJ2-3|TRBV7-9|NA|NA
TGTGCCAGCAGCAACCGGGACCTCCGACTCTTAGATACGCAGTATTTT
CASSNRDLRLLDTQYF
>TRBJ1-1|TRBV12-3/TRBV12-4|NA|NA
TGTGCCAGCAGTCCACAGGTGATCAACACTGAAGCTTTCTTT
CASSPQVINTEAFF
>TRBJ2-7|TRBV7-7|NA|NA
TGTGCCAGCAGCTTAGAGCCAGGGGCCATGAGCGAGCAGTACTTC
CASSLEPGAMSEQYF
>TRBJ2-3|TRBV4-3|NA|many
TGCGCCAGCAGCCAAGACCTTGGAGATACGCAGTATTTT
CASSQDLGDTQYF
>TRBJ2-1|TRBV9|TRBD2|few
TGTGCCAGCAGCGTAGAGGCTAGCGGGATCCCCTACAATGAGCAGTTCTTC
CASSVEASGIPYNEQFF
>TRBJ2-3|TRBV20-1|TRBD2|few
TGCAGTGCTAGAGATAGCGGGAACACAGATACGCAGTATTTT
CSARDSGNTDTQYF
>TRBJ2-1|TRBV7-9|TRBD2|NA
TGTGCCAGCAGCTTAGATAGCGGGATCGATGAGCAGTTCTTC
CASSLDSGIDEQFF
>TRBJ1-1|TRBV7-8|NA|few
TGTGCCAGCAGCTCTCGTTCGGGGAACACTGAAGCTTTCTTT
CASSSRSGNTEAFF
>TRBJ2-7|TRBV4-1|NA|NA
TGCGCCAGCAGCCAAGATGCGACAAGCTACGAGCAGTACTTC
CASSQDATSYEQYF
>TRBJ2-5|TRBV2|TRBD2|NA
TGTGCCAGCAGTGATTTCGGGGGGAAAGTAAAGACCCAGTACTTC
CASSDFGGKVKTQYF
>TRBJ2-2|TRBV12-3/TRBV12-4|NA|NA
TGTGCCAGCACCGGCCGTAGGACCGCGAACACCGGGGAGCTGTTTTTT
CASTGRRTANTGELFF
>TRBJ2-5|TRBV7-2|NA|NA
TGTGCCAGCAGCTCCGGAGGGCTTGAGTACTTC
CASSSGGLEYF
>TRBJ2-7|TRBV5-1|NA|few
TGCGCCAGCAGCTTGGATGGCGAGGTCTACGAGCAGTACTTC
CASSLDGEVYEQYF
>TRBJ2-1|TRBV12-3/TRBV12-4|NA|many
TGTGCCAGCAGTTCTCTATCCAATGAGCAGTTCTTC
CASSSLSNEQFF
>TRBJ2-2|TRBV7-2|NA|few
TGTGCCAGCAGGCAAGAGCCGCCGAACACCGGGGAGCTGTTTTTT
CASRQEPPNTGELFF
>TRBJ2-3|TRBV6-5|NA|NA
TGTGCCACCTCGAGAGGGGTAGATACGCAGTATTTT
CATSRGVDTQYF
>TRBJ2-1|TRBV29-1|TRBD1|many
TGCAGCGCGGACAGGGGGCACGATGAGCAGTTCTTC
CSADRGHDEQFF
>TRBJ1-1|TRBV6-5|NA|NA
TGTGCCAGCAGTTACTGGGCAGACCTGAACACTGAAGCTTTCTTT
CASSYWADLNTEAFF
>TRBJ2-7|TRBV5-1|NA|many
TGCGCCAGCAGCTTGGGGCCCGACAGATCCTACGAGCAGTACTTC
CASSLGPDRSYEQYF
>TRBJ2-1|TRBV19|TRBD1|few
TGTGCCAGTACTCCCGCAGAGGGGGCCAATGAGCAGTTCTTC
CASTPAEGANEQFF
>TRBJ2-3|TRBV12-3/TRBV12-4|TRBD2|many
TGTGCCAGCACCCGGACTAGCGGGGGGGCGGCCACAGATACGCAGTATTTT
CASTRTSGGAATDTQYF
>TRBJ2-3|TRBV7-2|TRBD1|many
TGTGCCAGCAGCCTCGTAGGGGGCCCAGATACGCAGTATTTT
CASSLVGGPDTQYF
>TRBJ2-7|TRBV5-1|TRBD1|NA
TGCGCCAGCAGCCCGCTGGGGACAGGGGATTACGAGCAGTACTTC
CASSPLGTGDYEQYF
>TRBJ2-7|TRBV6-2/TRBV6-3|TRBD1|NA
TGTGCCAGCAGCTGGACAGGGTTCGAGCAGTACTTC
CASSWTGFEQYF
>TRBJ2-2|TRBV20-1|NA|NA
TGCAGTGCTAGAGATCGGGCCGGAGCTAACACCGGGGAGCTGTTTTTT
CSARDRAGANTGELFF
>TRBJ2-1|TRBV4-2|NA|many
TGTGCCAGCAGCCAATTAGCGTTTGGGACAAACAATGAGCAGTTCTTC
CASSQLAFGTNNEQFF
>TRBJ2-7|TRBV20-1|TRBD2|NA
TGCAGTGCTAGAAAACTAGCGGGGGTATACTACGAGCAGTACTTC
CSARKLAGVYYEQYF
>TRBJ1-1|TRBV6-2/TRBV6-3|NA|few
TGTGCCAGCAGTCCTTCAAGGACCACTGAAGCTTTCTTT
CASSPSRTTEAFF
>TRBJ1-2|TRBV9|NA|NA
TGTGCCAGCAGCGTAAACTACCACTCAAACTATGGCTACACCTTC
CASSVNYHSNYGYTF
>TRBJ2-7|TRBV29-1|TRBD1|NA
TGCAGCGCCAAATCCGGGACAGGGGGCTACGAGCAGTACTTC
CSAKSGTGGYEQYF
>TRBJ2-3|TRBV7-6|NA|NA
TGTGCCAGCAGCGACCGGGCCCTCAGCACAGATACGCAGTATTTT
CASSDRALSTDTQYF
>TRBJ1-5|TRBV6-1|TRBD1|NA
TGTGCCAGCAGCCGAGACAGGGTTCAGCCCCAGCATTTT
CASSRDRVQPQHF